Included here is one T cell receptor (beta chain) sequence, with context. V lost 8 bases to trimming and J lost 5 bases, with 21 bases between them. This CDR3 region has 15 residues. Germline CDR1 and CDR2: MNHEY and SVGAGI. This record belongs to a study of blood T cell repertoires in COVID-19. The method was immunoSEQ multiplex PCR; TCRdb's version includes in-frame clones alone and lacks a portion of them. The sample has 160,000 or so clones, over 80% seen once. This clonotype originated in a man in his 70s who had recovered from COVID-19. The material sequenced was peripheral blood. The chain is built from TRBV6-5 and TRBJ1-1; D might be TRBD1 (6 bases). Here the CDR3 reads CASRSQGFLQTEAFF. The CDR3 DNA sequence: TGTGCCAGCCGTTCACAGGGTTTTTTACAAACTGAAGCTTTCTTT.